Listed below are T cell receptor beta chains from one sample, sequenced in a study of OX40 agonist ivuxolimab in advanced cancers. Measured with immunoSEQ multiplex PCR; TCRdb has only the in-frame clones, and not every one. This sample yields more than 60,000 clones, of which about 80% are seen a single time; around 4.5% belongs to the top ten. The sequences come from CD4+ or CD8+ T cells sorted from blood, collected in a trial of the OX40 agonist ivuxolimab. The receptors here all came from an adult with an advanced solid tumor such as melanoma, head and neck, liver or kidney cancer. Both conserved end residues are part of each CDR3. A D gene is named only where the DNA matches it firmly. Some rows mark clone size as missing; the rest say once, few, many or name a class of expanded clone.

v_gene: TRBV28; j_gene: TRBJ1-1; d_gene: NA; abundance: NA; CDR3aa: CASSLSGGEAFF; CDR3nt: TGTGCCAGCAGTTTATCCGGGGGTGAAGCTTTCTTT
v_gene: TRBV5-4; j_gene: TRBJ2-7; d_gene: NA; abundance: NA; CDR3aa: CASSLAIGGSSYEQYF; CDR3nt: TGTGCCAGCAGCTTGGCCATCGGGGGCTCCTCCTACGAGCAGTACTTC
v_gene: TRBV19; j_gene: TRBJ2-1; d_gene: TRBD1; abundance: few; CDR3aa: CASSKTGIEQFF; CDR3nt: TGTGCCAGTAGTAAGACAGGGATTGAGCAGTTCTTC
v_gene: TRBV5-1; j_gene: TRBJ1-1; d_gene: NA; abundance: NA; CDR3aa: CASSLGTENTEAFF; CDR3nt: TGCGCCAGCAGCTTGGGGACAGAGAACACTGAAGCTTTCTTT
v_gene: TRBV6-5; j_gene: TRBJ1-5; d_gene: TRBD1; abundance: once; CDR3aa: CASKATGIEQPQHF; CDR3nt: TGTGCCAGCAAAGCGACAGGGATCGAGCAGCCCCAGCATTTT
v_gene: TRBV19; j_gene: TRBJ2-3; d_gene: NA; abundance: NA; CDR3aa: CASRTSRVEGTQYF; CDR3nt: TGTGCCAGTAGAACGAGTCGAGTCGAAGGTACGCAGTATTTT
v_gene: TRBV21-1; j_gene: TRBJ1-2; d_gene: NA; abundance: NA; CDR3aa: CASSKGEGGQGTHGYTF; CDR3nt: TGTGCCAGCAGCAAAGGCGAGGGAGGACAGGGTACCCATGGCTACACCTTC
v_gene: TRBV19; j_gene: TRBJ1-3; d_gene: NA; abundance: NA; CDR3aa: CASSGANSGNTIYF; CDR3nt: TGTGCCAGTTCGGGGGCAAACTCTGGAAACACCATATATTTT
v_gene: TRBV6-1; j_gene: TRBJ1-1; d_gene: NA; abundance: NA; CDR3aa: CASSEVQLNTEAFF; CDR3nt: TGTGCCAGCAGTGAAGTACAGCTGAACACTGAAGCTTTCTTT
v_gene: TRBV2; j_gene: TRBJ1-3; d_gene: TRBD1; abundance: NA; CDR3aa: CASSMGQRGNTIYF; CDR3nt: TGTGCCAGCAGCATGGGACAGCGGGGAAACACCATATATTTT
v_gene: TRBV5-1; j_gene: TRBJ2-1; d_gene: NA; abundance: NA; CDR3aa: CASSRTPAGALNNEQFF; CDR3nt: TGCGCCAGCAGCAGAACCCCGGCCGGCGCCCTCAACAATGAGCAGTTCTTC
v_gene: TRBV5-1; j_gene: TRBJ2-7; d_gene: NA; abundance: NA; CDR3aa: CASSLAGFTYEQYF; CDR3nt: TGCGCCAGCAGCTTGGCCGGTTTTACCTACGAGCAGTACTTC
v_gene: TRBV6-5; j_gene: TRBJ2-5; d_gene: TRBD2; abundance: NA; CDR3aa: CASSYSHGGNQETQYF; CDR3nt: TGTGCCAGCAGTTACTCCCACGGGGGGAACCAAGAGACCCAGTACTTC
v_gene: TRBV7-3; j_gene: TRBJ1-1; d_gene: NA; abundance: NA; CDR3aa: CASSLTPGLGTEAFF; CDR3nt: TGTGCCAGCAGCTTAACCCCAGGGCTAGGCACTGAAGCTTTCTTT
v_gene: TRBV5-4; j_gene: TRBJ1-1; d_gene: TRBD1; abundance: once; CDR3aa: CASSSGQTFEAFF; CDR3nt: TGTGCCAGCAGCTCGGGACAGACTTTTGAAGCTTTCTTT
v_gene: TRBV6-6; j_gene: TRBJ1-4; d_gene: TRBD1; abundance: once; CDR3aa: CASSPGDRDYEKLFF; CDR3nt: TGTGCCAGCAGCCCCGGGGACAGGGATTATGAAAAACTGTTTTTT
v_gene: TRBV25-1; j_gene: TRBJ1-1; d_gene: TRBD1; abundance: once; CDR3aa: CASSAQTGGDTEAFF; CDR3nt: TGTGCCAGCAGTGCCCAGACAGGGGGGGACACTGAAGCTTTCTTT
v_gene: TRBV7-9; j_gene: TRBJ1-1; d_gene: NA; abundance: few; CDR3aa: CASSGYSVFFF; CDR3nt: TGTGCCAGCAGCGGGTACAGCGTTTTCTTCTTT
v_gene: TRBV29-1; j_gene: TRBJ1-1; d_gene: NA; abundance: NA; CDR3aa: CSVARSGRLGTEAFF; CDR3nt: TGCAGCGTTGCCAGGTCAGGAAGGTTGGGCACTGAAGCTTTCTTT
v_gene: TRBV19; j_gene: TRBJ2-4; d_gene: NA; abundance: NA; CDR3aa: CASTTVAGLGENIQYF; CDR3nt: TGTGCCAGTACAACCGTTGCAGGGTTGGGTGAAAACATTCAGTACTTC
v_gene: TRBV9; j_gene: TRBJ2-3; d_gene: NA; abundance: NA; CDR3aa: CASSVGVRDTQYF; CDR3nt: TGTGCCAGCAGCGTAGGAGTAAGGGATACGCAGTATTTT
v_gene: TRBV7-9; j_gene: TRBJ1-2; d_gene: NA; abundance: NA; CDR3aa: CASSLSQISLTNYGYTF; CDR3nt: TGTGCCAGCAGCTTGAGCCAGATATCTTTAACTAACTATGGCTACACCTTC
v_gene: TRBV5-6; j_gene: TRBJ1-2; d_gene: NA; abundance: NA; CDR3aa: CASSLFRSSLANYGYTF; CDR3nt: TGTGCCAGCAGCTTGTTTAGATCTTCTTTAGCTAACTATGGCTACACCTTC
v_gene: TRBV5-1; j_gene: TRBJ1-1; d_gene: NA; abundance: NA; CDR3aa: CASSLDSPTMNTEAFF; CDR3nt: TGCGCCAGCAGCTTGGACAGTCCAACCATGAACACTGAAGCTTTCTTT
v_gene: TRBV4-1; j_gene: TRBJ2-3; d_gene: TRBD2; abundance: NA; CDR3aa: CASSHEWTSGGVHTQYF; CDR3nt: TGCGCCAGCAGCCACGAGTGGACTAGCGGGGGGGTACATACGCAGTATTTT
v_gene: TRBV5-3; j_gene: TRBJ2-4; d_gene: NA; abundance: few; CDR3aa: CARSLGVGGAKNIQYF; CDR3nt: TGTGCCAGAAGCTTGGGGGTTGGCGGCGCCAAAAACATTCAGTACTTC
v_gene: TRBV11-2; j_gene: TRBJ1-3; d_gene: NA; abundance: NA; CDR3aa: CASSLESYGSGNTIYF; CDR3nt: TGTGCCAGCAGCTTAGAATCGTACGGCTCTGGAAACACCATATATTTT
v_gene: TRBV6-1; j_gene: TRBJ2-3; d_gene: TRBD1; abundance: NA; CDR3aa: CASSDREGTDTQYF; CDR3nt: TGTGCCAGCAGCGACAGGGAAGGGACAGATACGCAGTATTTT
v_gene: TRBV5-1; j_gene: TRBJ1-2; d_gene: TRBD1; abundance: NA; CDR3aa: CASSSDRVLYGYTF; CDR3nt: TGCGCCAGCAGCTCGGACAGGGTGCTCTATGGCTACACCTTC
v_gene: TRBV2; j_gene: TRBJ2-7; d_gene: NA; abundance: NA; CDR3aa: CASSGGTDNYEQYF; CDR3nt: TGTGCCAGCAGTGGCGGGACAGACAACTACGAGCAGTACTTC
v_gene: TRBV2; j_gene: TRBJ2-7; d_gene: TRBD1; abundance: NA; CDR3aa: CASRKNLSGTGGHEQYF; CDR3nt: TGTGCCAGCAGAAAAAACCTATCCGGGACAGGGGGCCACGAGCAGTACTTC
v_gene: TRBV7-9; j_gene: TRBJ2-5; d_gene: TRBD1; abundance: NA; CDR3aa: CASSPGQGMETQYF; CDR3nt: TGTGCCAGCAGTCCGGGACAGGGTATGGAGACCCAGTACTTC
v_gene: TRBV5-1; j_gene: TRBJ1-1; d_gene: NA; abundance: NA; CDR3aa: CASSGGHPNTEAFF; CDR3nt: TGCGCCAGCAGCGGGGGACACCCGAACACTGAAGCTTTCTTT
v_gene: TRBV5-1; j_gene: TRBJ1-3; d_gene: NA; abundance: NA; CDR3aa: CASSSGRNGAGNTIYF; CDR3nt: TGCGCCAGCAGCTCGGGACGAAATGGGGCTGGAAACACCATATATTTT
v_gene: TRBV6-1; j_gene: TRBJ1-2; d_gene: NA; abundance: NA; CDR3aa: CASSRGGLSYGYTF; CDR3nt: TGTGCCAGCAGCAGAGGGGGGTTAAGCTATGGCTACACCTTC
v_gene: TRBV20-1; j_gene: TRBJ2-7; d_gene: NA; abundance: NA; CDR3aa: CSASRTDEQYF; CDR3nt: TGCAGTGCTAGTAGGACGGACGAGCAGTACTTC
v_gene: TRBV6-5; j_gene: TRBJ2-2; d_gene: NA; abundance: NA; CDR3aa: CASSPTGVAGELFF; CDR3nt: TGTGCCAGCAGCCCAACGGGGGTTGCCGGGGAGCTGTTTTTT
v_gene: TRBV19; j_gene: TRBJ2-7; d_gene: NA; abundance: once; CDR3aa: CASSVGQGSGEQYF; CDR3nt: TGTGCCAGTAGTGTGGGGCAGGGTTCCGGCGAGCAGTACTTC
v_gene: TRBV4-2; j_gene: TRBJ2-5; d_gene: TRBD1; abundance: NA; CDR3aa: CASSTRQGAVQETQYF; CDR3nt: TGTGCCAGCAGCACCCGACAGGGGGCTGTTCAAGAGACCCAGTACTTC
v_gene: TRBV29-1; j_gene: TRBJ1-5; d_gene: TRBD1; abundance: once; CDR3aa: CSVAVTGADQPQHF; CDR3nt: TGCAGCGTTGCCGTGACAGGGGCAGATCAGCCCCAGCATTTT
v_gene: TRBV4-2; j_gene: TRBJ2-7; d_gene: NA; abundance: NA; CDR3aa: CASSQGRGPYEQYF; CDR3nt: TGTGCCAGCAGCCAGGGCCGGGGCCCCTACGAGCAGTACTTC
v_gene: TRBV20-1; j_gene: TRBJ2-7; d_gene: NA; abundance: NA; CDR3aa: CSARQGQQYF; CDR3nt: TGCAGTGCTAGACAGGGCCAGCAGTACTTC
v_gene: TRBV4-1; j_gene: TRBJ1-2; d_gene: TRBD1; abundance: NA; CDR3aa: CASSPNYRGQNGYTF; CDR3nt: TGCGCCAGCAGCCCCAACTACAGGGGGCAAAATGGCTACACCTTC
v_gene: TRBV19; j_gene: TRBJ1-4; d_gene: TRBD1; abundance: NA; CDR3aa: CASSGRPGTGDPREKLFF; CDR3nt: TGTGCCAGTAGTGGACGTCCCGGGACAGGGGACCCAAGGGAAAAACTGTTTTTT
v_gene: TRBV7-6; j_gene: TRBJ2-7; d_gene: TRBD1; abundance: NA; CDR3aa: CASSLAGSQGASYEQYF; CDR3nt: TGTGCCAGCAGCTTAGCGGGGTCTCAGGGGGCCTCCTACGAGCAGTACTTC
v_gene: TRBV4-1; j_gene: TRBJ1-2; d_gene: TRBD1; abundance: few; CDR3aa: CASSLTGTGASVYGYTF; CDR3nt: TGCGCCAGCAGCCTAACCGGGACAGGGGCGTCTGTCTATGGCTACACCTTC
v_gene: TRBV10-3; j_gene: TRBJ2-3; d_gene: NA; abundance: NA; CDR3aa: CAISELTLTQDTQYF; CDR3nt: TGTGCCATCAGTGAGTTAACACTTACCCAGGATACGCAGTATTTT
v_gene: TRBV11-2; j_gene: TRBJ1-3; d_gene: NA; abundance: NA; CDR3aa: CASSRVGFGNTIYF; CDR3nt: TGTGCCAGCAGCAGGGTAGGGTTTGGAAACACCATATATTTT
v_gene: TRBV14; j_gene: TRBJ2-4; d_gene: NA; abundance: once; CDR3aa: CASSQDLGVLAKNIQYF; CDR3nt: TGTGCCAGCAGCCAAGATCTGGGGGTCCTGGCCAAAAACATTCAGTACTTC
v_gene: TRBV6-5; j_gene: TRBJ1-1; d_gene: NA; abundance: NA; CDR3aa: CASTPDGQMNTEAFF; CDR3nt: TGTGCCAGCACCCCCGACGGGCAGATGAACACTGAAGCTTTCTTT
v_gene: TRBV7-8; j_gene: TRBJ1-2; d_gene: TRBD1; abundance: once; CDR3aa: CASSSTGGYGYTF; CDR3nt: TGTGCCAGCAGCTCGACAGGGGGCTATGGCTACACCTTC
v_gene: TRBV4-1; j_gene: TRBJ1-2; d_gene: NA; abundance: few; CDR3aa: CASSQDIWTANYGYTF; CDR3nt: TGCGCCAGCAGCCAAGATATTTGGACAGCTAACTATGGCTACACCTTC
v_gene: TRBV9; j_gene: TRBJ1-1; d_gene: TRBD1; abundance: NA; CDR3aa: CASSVAGTGVVGTEAFF; CDR3nt: TGTGCCAGCAGCGTAGCTGGGACAGGGGTCGTCGGCACTGAAGCTTTCTTT